This T cell receptor (beta chain) was found in a study of metastatic and nonmetastatic thyroid tumors. Overall study: It was across blood and tumor or nodule tissue from malignant and benign thyroid patients that repertoires were compared.

Before thyroid surgery, none of the patients had received any treatment. MiXCR reprocessed the PCR reads for TCRdb. Here the sample spans about 92,000 clones, more than 13% being singletons. This clone was seen a few times. One junction end disagrees with the germline gene, perhaps due to a read error. Germline V gives CDR1 MNHEY, CDR2 SVGEGT. This CDR3 spans 11 amino acids. V usage is TRBV6-2 or TRBV6-3 and J usage is TRBJ2-7, with D perhaps matching TRBD2 (6 bases). The sequenced material came from blood. The clonotype originates from a female donor with papillary thyroid cancer or a benign thyroid nodule (not recorded which). Some clones in this sample may be carry-over from other donors' samples. The CDR3 is CAGSPPGVQYF. The CDR3 DNA sequence: TGTGCCGGCAGCCCACCGGGGGTTCAGTACTTC.